These 20 T cell receptor beta chains were sequenced from one sample in a study of cytomegalovirus exposure and HLA in healthy donors (dated by TCRdb to about 2017). Library construction relied on the immunoSEQ multiplex PCR assay. A mixture of 60 forward primers for TCR Vbeta segments and 13 reverse primers for TCR Jbeta segments was used in the multiplex PCR. This is the immuneACCESS table as TCRdb keeps it, with only in-frame sequences that have V and J called. A part of the clones is gone; compared with another copy, unresolved V genes explain less than half, and the rest is unexplained. The sample profile shows approximately 150,000 clones; 76% of them were found once. 3.1% of the sample is in the top ten clones. The sequenced sample was PBMCs. All receptors come from a male donor in good health and CMV-seronegative.

The V gene is TRBV19, the J gene TRBJ2-3, with 9 positions matching TRBD2. CDR3 length: 16 amino acids. The V segment lost 2 bases and the J segment 5 bases; nucleotides outside the gene matches: 8. Germline V gene lookup returns CDR1 LNHDA and CDR2 SQIVND (reference sequence). Written as DNA, the CDR3 is TGTGCCAGTAGTATAAGCTTGCGGGGGGGCAGAGATACGCAGTATTTT. Protein: CASSISLRGGRDTQYF.

This chain links TRBV2 with TRBJ1-6, with D possibly matching TRBD1 (6 bases). The CDR3 spans 16 residues. CDR1 SNHLY and CDR2 FYNNEI come from the germline V gene. V lost 8 bases, J lost 7 bases, and 21 bases lay in between. CDR3 DNA sequence: TGTGCCAGCTCACAAAAAGGGGGGGCGCACAATTCACCCCTCCACTTT. Translated, it gives CASSQKGGAHNSPLHF.

The rearrangement links TRBV7-2 to TRBJ2-3; D is ambiguous. Germline CDR1 and CDR2: SGHTA and FQGNSA. Trimming shortened V by 6 bases and J by 6 bases, and 19 bases separated the two germline ends. The CDR3 covers 15 residues. Here the CDR3 DNA reads TGTGCCAGCAGGCTTCTTGGCAGGTCTTTGGATACGCAGTATTTT. It is translated as CASRLLGRSLDTQYF.

This chain links TRBV5-6 with TRBJ2-1, with 9 bases matching TRBD1. Germline V CDR1 and CDR2: SGHDT, YYEEEE. V was pared by 2 bases and J by 6 bases, with 9 bases of the junction left unmatched. There are 16 residues in the CDR3. The CDR3 reads CASSLGTGYRRNEQFF. The DNA of the CDR3 is TGTGCCAGCAGCTTAGGGACAGGGTACCGCCGCAATGAGCAGTTCTTC.

This chain links TRBV10-1 with TRBJ2-7; TRBD1 aligns across 9 bases. The CDR3 runs 13 residues. The germline gives CDR1 WNHNN, CDR2 SYGVQD (reference sequence). Trimming cost V 7 bases and J 7 bases; bases outside gene matches: 8. The CDR3 nucleotides are TGCGCCAGCACAGAACAGGGGGCTAAGGAGCAGTACTTC. Amino acids: CASTEQGAKEQYF.

The J gene is TRBJ2-7, the V gene TRBV13; 9 nucleotides agree with TRBD1. This CDR3 is 14 amino acids long. Germline loops: CDR1 PRHDT, CDR2 FYEKMQ (reference sequence). V lost 4 bases to trimming and J lost 3 bases; unmatched junction nucleotides: 4. CDR3 in DNA: TGTGCCAGCAGCTCCCGGGACAGGGACTACGAGCAGTACTTC. Translating gives CASSSRDRDYEQYF.

The chain is built from TRBV25-1 and TRBJ2-7; D is possibly TRBD1 (6 bases). Trimming left V 5 bases short and J 2 bases short, with 13 bases between. The CDR3 covers 14 residues. Germline V gives CDR1 MGHDK, CDR2 SYGVNS. The CDR3 loop is CASSSTGPTYEQYF. The CDR3 nucleotides are TGTGCCAGCAGTTCGACAGGCCCAACCTACGAGCAGTACTTC.

The CDR3 is CASSLIAGGSNEQFF. The DNA of the CDR3 is TGCGCCAGCAGCTTAATAGCGGGGGGGTCCAATGAGCAGTTCTTC. The chain joins TRBV5-1 to TRBJ2-1; 11 positions match TRBD2. From germline, CDR1 is SGHRS and CDR2 YFSETQ. CDR3 length equals 15 residues. With 2 bases clipped from V and 6 bases from J, the junction kept 4 bases outside the gene matches.

The chain is built from TRBV4-1 and TRBJ2-3, with D perhaps TRBD2 (6 bases). Germline V gene lookup returns CDR1 MGHRA and CDR2 YSYEKL. The CDR3 extends over 17 amino acids. With 1 base removed from V and 0 bases from J, the gap between germline ends came to 14 bases. The CDR3 region is CASSQARGRSSTDTQYF. CDR3 DNA: TGCGCCAGCAGCCAAGCCCGAGGGAGGTCTAGCACAGATACGCAGTATTTT.

The CDR3 nucleotides are TGTGCCAGCAGTGAAATGGGGGCGTTTGAAAAACTGTTTTTT. Its protein is CASSEMGAFEKLFF. The chain uses TRBV2 and TRBJ1-4; TRBD1 is a possible D gene (6 bases). V was pared by 2 bases and J by 7 bases, with 11 bases between. The CDR3 totals 14 residues. Germline values: CDR1 SNHLY, CDR2 FYNNEI. Using reference TRBV2 and TRBJ1-4 for the parts outside the CDR3, the full variable domain is EPEVTQTPSHQVTQMGQEVILRCVPISNHLYFYWYRQILGQKVEFLVSFYNNEISEKSEIFDDQFSVERPDGSNFTLKIRSTKLEDSAMYFCASSEMGAFEKLFFGSGTQLSVL.

Note on this clone: In the same sample, other DNA sequences code for this CDR3. This sequence joins TRBV5-1 and TRBJ2-7; maybe TRBD1 (5 bases). The germline V and J ends were trimmed by 1 base and 1 base, with 6 bases remaining between them. Germline lookup yields CDR1 SGHRS and CDR2 YFSETQ. The CDR3 covers 13 residues. The CDR3 DNA reads TGCGCCAGCAGCTTGCAGGGTTCCTACGAGCAGTACTTC. Translating it yields CASSLQGSYEQYF. Supplemented by reference TRBV5-1 and TRBJ2-7, the full variable domain reads KAGVTQTPRYLIKTRGQQVTLSCSPISGHRSVSWYQQTPGQGLQFLFEYFSETQRNKGNFPGRFSGRQFSNSRSEMNVSTLELGDSALYLCASSLQGSYEQYFGPGTRLTVT.

This rearrangement joins TRBV7-9 to TRBJ2-5, with 10 bases aligning to TRBD1. The V gene's germline CDR1 is SEHNR and CDR2 FQNEAQ (reference sequence). The CDR3 is 15 residues long. The J segment lost 2 bases and the V segment lost 5 bases, leaving 5 bases of the junction unmatched. The CDR3 DNA reads as TGTGCCAGCAGCACCGGGACAGGGGTTCAAGAGACCCAGTACTTC. It specifies CASSTGTGVQETQYF.

This chain uses TRBV9 with TRBJ1-4, with D tentatively TRBD1 (5 bases). V lost 2 bases to trimming and J lost 4 bases, with 12 bases between them. The length of the CDR3 is 15 residues. Germline V CDR1 and CDR2: SGDLS, YYNGEE. The CDR3 DNA is TGTGCCAGCAGCGTGCGCCCCGACAGTAATGAAAAACTGTTTTTT. Translated: CASSVRPDSNEKLFF.

This chain links TRBV5-1 with TRBJ2-5; weak D call: TRBD1 (6 bases). The CDR3 is 16 amino acids. Germline CDR1 is SGHRS and CDR2 is YFSETQ. V gave up 1 base and J gave up 1 base, with 14 bases separating them. The CDR3 coding sequence is TGCGCCAGCAGCTTGCAAGTACAGGGAACCCAAGAGACCCAGTACTTC. Translating gives CASSLQVQGTQETQYF.

This clone was observed a single time. The J gene is TRBJ2-3, the V gene TRBV28; 7 bases are shared with TRBD1. Trimming took 5 bases from V and 4 from J; bases not matched to a gene: 12. Germline V gives CDR1 MDHEN, CDR2 SYDVKM. This CDR3 is 16 amino acids long. CDR3 DNA sequence: TGTGCCAGCAGTCCCCGGGACAGCTTTAACTCAGATACGCAGTATTTT. Translating gives CASSPRDSFNSDTQYF.

With regard to this clone: Germline is not matched at one junction end, which may reflect a read error. This chain joins TRBV7-9 and TRBJ2-1; no firm D call. The germline V gene has CDR1 SEHNR and CDR2 FQNEAQ (reference sequence). This CDR3 comprises 13 residues. The CDR3 region is CSSSSFSRNEQFF. DNA for the CDR3: TGTTCCAGCAGCTCATTTTCCCGGAATGAGCAGTTCTTC.

CDR3 sequence reads: CASSLTGTSTTGELFF. The CDR3 DNA reads TGTGCCAGCAGTTTGACCGGGACTAGCACGACCGGGGAGCTGTTTTTT. The chain is built from TRBV27 and TRBJ2-2, with 9 nucleotides matching TRBD2. V gave up 3 bases and J gave up 5 bases; unmatched junction bases: 7. This CDR3 has 16 amino acids. In germline, CDR1 is MNHEY, CDR2 SMNVEV (reference sequence).

The CDR3, as DNA: TGTGCCAGCAGCGTAGACCTTCTGGGGCCCAGTGGCTACACCTTC. Its protein product is CASSVDLLGPSGYTF. The V gene is TRBV9, the J gene TRBJ1-2, with D perhaps TRBD1 (5 bases). Trimming pared 0 bases from V and 7 bases from J, leaving 16 bases between. The CDR3 loop spans 15 amino acids. Germline values: CDR1 SGDLS, CDR2 YYNGEE.

The V and J genes are TRBV6-6 and TRBJ2-3, with D perhaps TRBD2 (5 bases). Trimming took off 5 bases at V and 11 bases at J, with 17 bases between the two ends. The germline V gene has CDR1 MNHNY and CDR2 SVGAGI (reference sequence). The CDR3 extends over 13 amino acids. The CDR3 coding sequence is TGTGCCAGCAGTCGCCAAAGGACTCAAGGGCAGTATTTT. This sequence encodes CASSRQRTQGQYF.

J is TRBJ1-5 and V is TRBV27; the D is unclear. Trimming removed 2 bases at V and 7 bases at J, with 15 bases between. This CDR3 region has 15 residues. Germline assignment: CDR1 MNHEY and CDR2 SMNVEV (reference sequence). CDR3 loop: CASSLVPGGSQPQHF. The CDR3 DNA is TGTGCCAGCAGTTTAGTCCCAGGAGGGTCCCAGCCCCAGCATTTT.